This T cell receptor beta chain was captured in a study of shared clonotypes between healthy human individuals. Germline loops: CDR1 SEHNR, CDR2 FQNEAQ (reference sequence). The CDR3 extends over 12 amino acids. V was shortened by 3 bases and J by 6 bases, with 6 bases between the two germline ends. Original methodology: Filtering differed for immunoSEQ, which gave only junction sequences without quality scores. Profiling relied on immunoSEQ multiplex PCR, and the TCRdb table lists in-frame clones only, not all of them. Clonal size and the V and J genes are those of that table, whereas D and trimming came from the DNA. The table has about 680,000 clones, roughly 72% seen once. Comments on this clone: This sample includes further DNA sequences coding for the same CDR3.

This clonotype originated in a woman under 40 in good health. Sequencing was done on a sample of memory CD4+ T cells sorted from blood. Documented subset: CD45RA-negative fraction. The chain uses TRBV7-9 and TRBJ2-1; D not certain. In DNA, the CDR3 is TGTGCCAGCAGCTTGGGAAGCAATGAGCAGTTCTTC. As protein: CASSLGSNEQFF.